A selection of T cell receptor beta chains follows, all from one sample in a study of blood T cell repertoires in COVID-19. The data were produced by immunoSEQ multiplex PCR, yet TCRdb's version contains in-frame clones alone and is incomplete. The profile shows around 310,000 clones, around 89% of them singletons. Specimen: peripheral blood. All receptors come from a woman aged 45 to 65 with active or convalescent COVID-19. Both conserved end residues are part of each CDR3. The D gene is left open where the match is weak. Size values are once, few and many counts, or a class for expanded clones, and some rows have none.

>TRBJ2-7|NA|NA|TRBV18
TGTGCCAGCTCACCACCGATAACGGGGGGCCCCCGGCACGAGCAGTACTTC
CASSPPITGGPRHEQYF
>TRBJ2-5|TRBD2|NA|TRBV2
TGTGCCAGCAGAGTAAGCGGGGGGGCCGGAGAGACCCAGTACTTC
CASRVSGGAGETQYF
>TRBJ2-7|TRBD1|NA|TRBV5-4
TGTGCCAGCAGCGACAGGGGGCTAGCATCCTACGAGCAGTACTTC
CASSDRGLASYEQYF
>TRBJ2-2|NA|NA|TRBV6-5
TGTGCCAGCAGTTATCGAGAGGGAAGGACCGGGGAGCTGTTTTTT
CASSYREGRTGELFF
>TRBJ2-1|TRBD2|NA|TRBV5-1
TGCGCCAGCAGCTTGAAGGTGAATCGGCTAGCGGGAGAGGGTGAGCAGTTCTTC
CASSLKVNRLAGEGEQFF
>TRBJ2-7|TRBD2|once|TRBV10-3
TGTGCCATCAGTGAGGGGGGAGGGCCCTCCTACGAGCAGTACTTC
CAISEGGGPSYEQYF
>TRBJ2-1|NA|NA|TRBV18
TGTGCCAGCTCACTTTACGGGGCAGGGGTCCCGAATGAGCAGTTCTTC
CASSLYGAGVPNEQFF
>TRBJ2-7|TRBD1|NA|TRBV27
TGTGCCAGCAGTTTAAGGGGGCTCGAACAGTACTTC
CASSLRGLEQYF
>TRBJ2-1|NA|NA|TRBV7-3
TGTGCCAGCAGCTTAATACTAGCTAGTGAGCAGTTCTTC
CASSLILASEQFF
>TRBJ1-5|NA|NA|TRBV27
TGTGCCAGCAGTTTTCAGGGAGGTCAGCCCCAGCATTTT
CASSFQGGQPQHF
>TRBJ2-7|TRBD2|few|TRBV6-1
TGTGCCAGCAGTGGGCTAGCGGGAGGGCCTGGGCGAGAGCAGTACTTC
CASSGLAGGPGREQYF
>TRBJ2-3|TRBD1|NA|TRBV9
TGTGCCAGCAGCGTAGCTGCAGGGGGCGGGTTCACAGATACGCAGTATTTT
CASSVAAGGGFTDTQYF
>TRBJ2-7|NA|NA|TRBV5-4
TGTGCCAGCAGCTCCCGGGCAGGGGACTACGAGCAGTACTTC
CASSSRAGDYEQYF
>TRBJ1-1|NA|NA|TRBV25-1
TGTGCCAGCAGTGCACAGGGCCTCACTGAAGCTTTCTTT
CASSAQGLTEAFF
>TRBJ2-1|NA|once|TRBV10-3
TGTGCCATCACTCCCCAGGGGGGCAATGAGCAGTTCTTC
CAITPQGGNEQFF
>TRBJ1-5|TRBD1|NA|TRBV7-2
TGTGCCAGCAGCCCGGGACAGGGGGTTTTTGGCAATCAGCCCCAGCATTTT
CASSPGQGVFGNQPQHF
>TRBJ1-4|NA|NA|TRBV25-1
TGTGCCAGCAGTGTTTCAGGTCGCGAAAAACTGTTTTTT
CASSVSGREKLFF
>TRBJ2-1|TRBD2|NA|TRBV10-3
TGTGCCATCACAGCGGGAGTGTTGGACAATGAGCAGTTCTTC
CAITAGVLDNEQFF
>TRBJ1-2|NA|NA|TRBV7-9
TGTGCCAGCAGCCCCCGTTCCGGAGCGTATTTGATTGGCTACACCTTC
CASSPRSGAYLIGYTF
>TRBJ2-2|NA|NA|TRBV24-1
TGTGCCACCAGTGATCCTACAGGGCCCGGGGAGCTGTTTTTT
CATSDPTGPGELFF
>TRBJ2-2|NA|NA|TRBV5-1
TGCGCCAGCAGTTGGGCTTTGAACACCGGGGAGCTGTTTTTT
CASSWALNTGELFF
>TRBJ2-6|NA|NA|TRBV11-1
TGTGCCAGCAGCTTAGCGCTGGCAGGGTACGGGGCCAACGTCCTGACTTTC
CASSLALAGYGANVLTF
>TRBJ1-1|NA|NA|TRBV10-3
TGTGCCTCCCGGGAGATCGGGGGGAGCACTGAAGCTTTCTTT
CASREIGGSTEAFF
>TRBJ1-5|NA|few|TRBV28
TGTGCCAGCAGACACGGACCGATCGTGAAAGGGGCCCAGCATTTT
CASRHGPIVKGAQHF
>TRBJ2-3|TRBD2|NA|TRBV27
TGTGCCAGCAGTCTTGTACTAGCGGAGAGCACAGATACGCAGTATTTT
CASSLVLAESTDTQYF